Below are 10 T cell receptor beta chains sequenced from a single sample in a study of response to subunit inactivated influenza vaccine. Via MiXCR, TCRdb re-called the RT-PCR reads, giving one row per CDR3 protein. Of around 790,000 distinct CDR3 sequences in the sample, over 20% were seen once. The sequencing used PBMCs from blood, collected around 5 days after vaccination. These receptors all come from a man aged 45 to 65 who received an inactivated influenza vaccine.

This clonotype occurred a few times. The CDR3 DNA is TGCGCCAGCAGCCAAGGATTCCTTAAAGCGGGGGTTCGCACAGATACGCAGTATTTT. It translates to CASSQGFLKAGVRTDTQYF. This chain joins TRBV4-1 and TRBJ2-3; TRBD2 aligns across 8 bases. V shed 1 base, J shed 1 base, and the junction held 13 bases outside the gene matches. The length of the CDR3 is 19 residues. Germline lookup yields CDR1 MGHRA and CDR2 YSYEKL.

The chain carries TRBV12-3 or TRBV12-4 and TRBJ1-5, with D uncertain. The length of the CDR3 is 15 residues. V dropped 2 bases and J dropped 0 bases, with 8 bases sitting between them. The CDR3 loop is CASSLQQASNQPQHF. In DNA form, the CDR3 reads TGTGCCAGCAGTTTACAGCAGGCTAGCAATCAGCCCCAGCATTTT.

This clonotype has only a few counts. V is TRBV7-2 and J is TRBJ2-1; TRBD1 aligns across 9 bases. Germline V gives CDR1 SGHTA, CDR2 FQGNSA. The CDR3 runs 15 residues. V was pared by 4 bases and J by 10 bases, with 11 bases of the junction left unmatched. The CDR3 bases are TGTGCCAGCAGCTCCTCAGGGACAGGGCGGCGGGAGCAGTTCTTC. Its protein product is CASSSSGTGRREQFF.

With respect to this clonotype: One end of the junction varies from germline; a read error may be responsible. This chain uses TRBV5-1 with TRBJ2-7, with TRBD2 matching 7 bases. The CDR3 is made up of 15 amino acids. Germline values: CDR1 SGHRS, CDR2 YFSETQ. The CDR3 here is CASSLEPGLSYDQYF. Here the CDR3 DNA reads TGCGCCAGCAGCTTGGAACCGGGACTATCCTACGATCAGTACTTC.

This clonotype showed up just a few times. The CDR3 nucleotides read TGCGCCAGCAGCTTGGAACCGTCCTACAATGAGCAGTTCTTC. The encoded protein is CASSLEPSYNEQFF. This chain connects TRBV5-1 to TRBJ2-1; D gene ambiguous. This CDR3 contains 14 residues. V lost 0 bases and J lost 1, with 5 bases in between. Per the germline V gene, CDR1 is SGHRS and CDR2 is YFSETQ. Complete variable domain (other parts from reference TRBV5-1 and TRBJ2-1): KAGVTQTPRYLIKTRGQQVTLSCSPISGHRSVSWYQQTPGQGLQFLFEYFSETQRNKGNFPGRFSGRQFSNSRSEMNVSTLELGDSALYLCASSLEPSYNEQFFGPGTRLTVL.

The chain employs TRBV7-9 and TRBJ2-1; unclear D gene. CDR1 is SEHNR and CDR2 is FQNEAQ in the germline V gene (reference sequence). The CDR3 is 15 residues long. Between the trimmed V and J ends, which lost 4 bases and 7 bases, there was a span of 17 bases. CDR3 DNA sequence: TGTGCCAGCAGCTCGCGTGGGTATGGAAGGAATGAGCAGTTCTTC. It translates to CASSSRGYGRNEQFF.

Regarding this clonotype: The conserved closing phenylalanine or tryptophan is absent in this CDR3, likely reflecting a read error. The rearrangement links TRBV5-6 to TRBJ2-7, with D unclear. This CDR3 region has 14 residues. Looked up from germline, CDR1 is SGHDT and CDR2 is YYEEEE. CDR3 protein: CVSSTTDTTYEQYL. CDR3 nucleotides: TGTGTCAGCAGCACTACTGACACGACCTACGAGCAGTACCTC.

This sequence joins TRBV9 and TRBJ1-2; possible D gene TRBD1, 5 bases. V lost 4 bases and J 8 bases, leaving 27 bases between the germline ends. CDR1 and CDR2 from the germline V gene are SGDLS and YYNGEE. This CDR3 has 17 amino acids. The CDR3 sequence is CASSLTETGTLRGGYTF. CDR3 DNA: TGTGCCAGCAGCCTTACCGAAACCGGGACCCTCCGGGGCGGCTACACCTTC.

The rearrangement uses TRBV15 and TRBJ2-5; 10 bases match TRBD2. In germline, CDR1 is LNHNV, CDR2 YYDKDF (reference sequence). The junction had 8 bases not matched to a gene; V was cut back by 1 base and J by 0 bases. The CDR3 is 18 residues long. The CDR3 spells CATSRVRGAGGYQETQYF. For the CDR3, the DNA is TGTGCCACCAGCAGAGTAAGGGGAGCGGGGGGGTACCAAGAGACCCAGTACTTC.

The chain joins TRBV2 to TRBJ2-1; 13 positions agree with TRBD2. The CDR3 length is 16 residues. Losses at the gene ends were 3 bases for V and 9 bases for J; bases not matched to a gene: 8. Germline V CDR1 and CDR2: SNHLY, FYNNEI. Here the CDR3 DNA reads TGTGCCAGCAGTGACGGGACTAGCGGGACCGGTGGTGAGCAGTTCTTC. Encoded protein: CASSDGTSGTGGEQFF.